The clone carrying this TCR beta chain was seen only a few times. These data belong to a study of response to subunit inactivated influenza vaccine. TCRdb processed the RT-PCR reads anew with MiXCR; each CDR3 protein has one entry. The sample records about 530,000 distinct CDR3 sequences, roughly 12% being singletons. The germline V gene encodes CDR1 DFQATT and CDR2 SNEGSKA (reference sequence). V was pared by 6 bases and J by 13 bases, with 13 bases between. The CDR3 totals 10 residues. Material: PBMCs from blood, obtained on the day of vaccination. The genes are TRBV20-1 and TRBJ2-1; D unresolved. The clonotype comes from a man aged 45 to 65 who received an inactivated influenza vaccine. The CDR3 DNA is TGCAGTGCCGTATTAATAGGCCAGTTCTTC. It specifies CSAVLIGQFF.